Listed below are T cell receptor beta chains from one sample, sequenced in a study of blood T cell repertoires in COVID-19. Generated by immunoSEQ multiplex PCR, the TCRdb table keeps only in-frame clones and is missing some. The sample has around 130,000 clones, approximately 79% seen once. The sequencing sample was made of PBMCs or T cells enriched from blood (not recorded which). The receptors were gathered from a man in his forties with acute COVID-19. CDR3s include the opening cysteine and the closing phenylalanine or tryptophan. Each record gives: V gene, D gene, clone size, J gene, CDR3 protein. A D gene is named only where the DNA matches it firmly. The listing skips clone size in some rows; elsewhere it reads once, few, many or a size class.

TRBV5-1	TRBD1	.	TRBJ1-3	CASSAGQGSGNTIYF
TRBV7-2	.	.	TRBJ1-2	CASSLGGASNYGYTF
TRBV11-3	.	.	TRBJ2-1	CASSLGQGYNEQFF
TRBV6-2/TRBV6-3	.	.	TRBJ1-1	CASSLTGDTEAFF
TRBV5-1	.	.	TRBJ1-2	CASSGPSPGLEGYTF
TRBV6-5	.	.	TRBJ1-1	CATKGRGTTEAFF
TRBV28	TRBD1	.	TRBJ1-2	CASSSGTVIDYGYTF
TRBV5-6	.	.	TRBJ2-7	CASSTNPGIPGEQYF
TRBV19	TRBD2	.	TRBJ2-3	CASSTGLAGGPTDTQYF
TRBV11-2	TRBD2	few	TRBJ2-1	CASSSPAAGDHNEQFF
TRBV6-5	TRBD1	.	TRBJ1-2	CASRATGNYGYTF
TRBV9	TRBD1	.	TRBJ2-3	CASSIRQGSGTDTQYF
TRBV30	TRBD1	.	TRBJ1-1	CAWRPTGNTEAFF
TRBV5-1	TRBD2	.	TRBJ2-5	CASSSLTSGAEETQYF
TRBV5-4	TRBD2	.	TRBJ2-3	CASSPGTSGGAYTDTQYF
TRBV2	.	.	TRBJ1-5	CASRPQISNQPQHF
TRBV6-1	.	.	TRBJ2-2	CASSEQGGTGELFF
TRBV19	TRBD1	.	TRBJ2-4	CASSIDTGENIQYF
TRBV28	TRBD1	.	TRBJ2-3	CASSPTGGLLTDTQYF
TRBV24-1	.	.	TRBJ2-1	CATSDSGDNEQFF
TRBV28	.	.	TRBJ2-2	CASSFRGFPNTGELFF
TRBV19	.	.	TRBJ2-1	CASSIGEVYNEQFF
TRBV19	.	.	TRBJ2-5	CASSPRSPAETQYF
TRBV6-5	.	.	TRBJ2-3	CASSYRRGGDTQYF
TRBV7-2	.	.	TRBJ2-2	CASSLNQGNTGELFF
TRBV27	.	.	TRBJ2-3	CASSLTNWDTQYF
TRBV27	.	once	TRBJ1-2	CASSALRGTGYTF
TRBV2	.	.	TRBJ1-2	CASRPGEIGYTF
TRBV3-1/TRBV3-2	.	once	TRBJ1-2	CASSQGEGFFYGYTF
TRBV6-6	.	.	TRBJ2-3	CASTRDGTDTQYF
TRBV5-1	TRBD2	.	TRBJ2-2	CASSSGLAGVGELFF
TRBV6-6	TRBD1	few	TRBJ2-7	CASSRSRDSLYEQYF
TRBV19	TRBD1	.	TRBJ1-3	CASSRTGAGNTIYF
TRBV4-2	.	.	TRBJ1-1	CASSQEWQDTEAFF